This TCR beta chain was identified during a study of pediatric ulcerative colitis. The assay was immunoSEQ multiplex PCR, and TCRdb's table has in-frame clones only and misses some. The data hold 45,000 to 55,000 clones, with roughly 79% observed a single time. The CDR3 extends over 16 amino acids. Germline V gene sequence: CDR1 MGHRA, CDR2 YSYEKL. V was trimmed by 2 bases and J by 2 bases, leaving 16 bases between them. In this sample, this clone turned up a few times. Its target is unknown. Study-wide findings and caveats: A couple of patients had blood samples with substantially reduced template counts.

During colonoscopy, one to two rectal pinch biopsies were collected. This sequence was found in a girl between 5 and 17 years old with moderate ulcerative colitis. The chain recombines TRBV4-1 with TRBJ2-7; D ambiguous. Material for sequencing was gut tissue. The CDR3 coding sequence is TGCGCCAGCAGCCAAAGTCCCGAGACAACCACCTACGAGCAGTACTTC. Amino acid sequence: CASSQSPETTTYEQYF.